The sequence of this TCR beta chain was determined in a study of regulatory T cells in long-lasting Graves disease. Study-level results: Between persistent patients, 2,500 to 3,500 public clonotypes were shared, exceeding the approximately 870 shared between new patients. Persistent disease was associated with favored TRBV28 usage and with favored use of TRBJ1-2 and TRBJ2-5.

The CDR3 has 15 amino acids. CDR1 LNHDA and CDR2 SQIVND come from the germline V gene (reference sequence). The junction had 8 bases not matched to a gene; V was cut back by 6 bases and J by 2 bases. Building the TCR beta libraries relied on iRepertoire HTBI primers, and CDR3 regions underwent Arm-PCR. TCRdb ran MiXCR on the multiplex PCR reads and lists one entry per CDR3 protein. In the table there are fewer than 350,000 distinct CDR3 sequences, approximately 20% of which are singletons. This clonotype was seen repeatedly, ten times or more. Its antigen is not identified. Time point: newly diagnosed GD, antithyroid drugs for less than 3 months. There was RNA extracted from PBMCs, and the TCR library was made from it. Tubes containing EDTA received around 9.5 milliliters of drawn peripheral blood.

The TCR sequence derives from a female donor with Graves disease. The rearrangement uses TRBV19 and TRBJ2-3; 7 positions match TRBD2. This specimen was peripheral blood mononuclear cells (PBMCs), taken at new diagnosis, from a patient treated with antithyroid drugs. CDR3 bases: TGTGCCAGTAGCTTTACTAGCGATACCACAGATACGCAGTATTTT. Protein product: CASSFTSDTTDTQYF.